In its sample, the clone carrying this T cell receptor (beta chain) was seen a few times. The CDR3 covers 15 residues. Germline V lookup: CDR1 SGHRS, CDR2 YFSETQ. The V and J ends lost 3 bases and 5 bases respectively, with 15 bases between them. TCRdb used MiXCR to reprocess the 5' RACE reads, holding one entry per CDR3 protein. Of around 43,000 distinct CDR3 sequences listed, approximately 20% are singletons. Sequencing was done on a sample of naive CD4+ T cells sorted from a lymph node. Subset meaning: naive CD4+ T cells, CD4+CD45RA+CD25-. The source of this sequence is a female donor with breast cancer. The gene calls are TRBV5-1 and TRBJ2-1, with a weak D call TRBD1 (6 bases). The CDR3 DNA reads TGCGCCAGCAGCTCCAGGGGCCAAGTCAACAATGAGCAGTTCTTC. This encodes CASSSRGQVNNEQFF.